This record covers a single TCR beta chain. Its antigen is undetermined. Constant-segment-primed 5'RACE gave TCR alpha and TCR beta cDNA libraries with sample barcodes and UMIs. Using its own MiXCR run on the 5' RACE reads, TCRdb lists one record per CDR3 protein. The sample lists approximately 500,000 distinct CDR3 sequences, more than 20% seen once, with approximately 12% in the top ten. The sample is drawn from a study of T-cell memory formation after mild COVID-19. At the level of the study: Across donors, TCR clusters were largely donor specific. Points from the study as a whole: From day 15 to 85, contracting clones were balanced between CD4 and CD8, whereas later expanders leaned toward CD4+. Most CD4+ clones that shrank were in CM and EM, while CD8+ ones turned up in EMRA.

The CDR3 extends over 15 amino acids. Germline CDR1 and CDR2: DFQATT and SNEGSKA (reference sequence). V was trimmed by 2 bases and J by 0 bases, leaving 11 bases between them. Sequencing was done on a sample of PBMCs or a T cell subset sorted from them (not recorded which). The receptor was derived from an adult woman who had mild COVID-19 (a few samples of this study predate the infection). Cell type and time point are not known. The genes are TRBV20-1 and TRBJ2-1; TRBD2 is a possible D gene (5 bases). In DNA, the CDR3 is TGCAGTGCTAGACCCCCTGGGAGCTCCTACAATGAGCAGTTCTTC. This sequence encodes CSARPPGSSYNEQFF.